Following are 32 T cell receptor beta chains from one sample sequenced in a study of blood T cell repertoires in COVID-19. Profiled with immunoSEQ multiplex PCR; TCRdb holds only in-frame clones, not every one. The sample holds some 120,000 clones, about 85% seen once. The specimen was peripheral blood. The source is an elderly woman with acute or convalescent COVID-19.

Only a few counts were recorded for this clone. The rearrangement uses TRBV7-3 and TRBJ2-3; TRBD1 might be the D (5 bases). The germline V and J ends were trimmed by 6 bases and 9 bases, with 10 bases remaining between them. The CDR3 has 11 amino acids. CDR1 SGHTA and CDR2 FQGTGA come from the germline V gene. The CDR3 here is CASSRSGTQYF. The CDR3 DNA follows: TGTGCCAGCAGTAGATCAGGGACGCAGTATTTT.

This clone came up a few times. The chain employs TRBV3-1 (or the pseudogene TRBV3-2) and TRBJ2-7, with D hard to call. The CDR3 length is 14 residues. The germline V and J ends were trimmed by 1 base and 2 bases, with 9 bases remaining between them. Germline assignment: CDR1 LGHDT and CDR2 YNNKEL (reference sequence). CDR3 coding DNA: TGTGCCAGCAGCCAAGGACCGAGGACCTACGAGCAGTACTTC. Its protein product is CASSQGPRTYEQYF.

The rearrangement uses TRBV18 and TRBJ1-5, with D uncertain. V was pared by 2 bases and J by 0 bases, with 5 bases between. This CDR3 comprises 14 residues. From germline, CDR1 is KGHSH and CDR2 LQKENI. The CDR3 sequence: CASSPSDSNQPQHF. The CDR3 DNA reads TGTGCCAGCTCACCATCAGATAGCAATCAGCCCCAGCATTTT.

This chain joins TRBV18 and TRBJ1-2; D might be TRBD1 (5 bases). The ends were cut back, 7 bases at V and 5 bases at J, with 20 bases in the middle. The CDR3 totals 15 residues. Per germline, CDR1 KGHSH and CDR2 LQKENI. Here the CDR3 reads CASFTGGVQRYGYTF. As DNA, the CDR3 is TGTGCCAGCTTTACGGGGGGAGTCCAGCGATATGGCTACACCTTC. Supplemented by reference TRBV18 and TRBJ1-2, the full variable domain reads NAGVMQNPRHLVRRRGQEARLRCSPMKGHSHVYWYRQLPEEGLKFMVYLQKENIIDESGMPKERFSAEFPKEGPSILRIQQVVRGDSAAYFCASFTGGVQRYGYTFGSGTRLTVV.

This chain links TRBV6-5 with TRBJ1-5; TRBD1 matches 9 bases. Trimming removed 6 bases from V and 6 bases from J; junction bases left unmatched: 9. Germline V gene data show CDR1 as MNHEY and CDR2 as SVGAGI. This CDR3 spans 15 amino acids. For the CDR3, the DNA is TGTGCCAGCAGACCTGGGACAGGGAACCGTCAGCCCCAGCATTTT. Translation: CASRPGTGNRQPQHF.

Concerning this clone: Additional DNA sequences in this sample encode the identical CDR3. V usage is TRBV6-5 and J usage is TRBJ1-1, with D perhaps matching TRBD1 (6 bases). The CDR3 is made up of 13 amino acids. Germline V CDR1 and CDR2: MNHEY, SVGAGI. The germline V and J ends were trimmed by 7 bases and 2 bases, with 11 bases remaining between them. CDR3 in amino acids: CASTGQLNTEAFF. The CDR3 nucleotides read TGTGCCAGCACAGGACAGCTTAACACTGAAGCTTTCTTT.

This rearrangement joins TRBV6-5 to TRBJ2-2; a weak D match, TRBD2 (5 bases). CDR3 length: 16 amino acids. Trimming took 0 bases from V and 6 from J, leaving 14 bases between them. CDR1 MNHEY and CDR2 SVGAGI come from the germline V gene. The CDR3 reads CASSYSETSAAGELFF. The CDR3 coding sequence is TGTGCCAGCAGTTACTCGGAAACTAGTGCGGCCGGGGAGCTGTTTTTT.

This chain joins TRBV5-1 and TRBJ2-2; 14 nucleotides match TRBD2. The CDR3 covers 16 residues. The ends lost 3 bases at V and 7 bases at J; junction bases unmatched: 5. Germline CDR1 SGHRS, CDR2 YFSETQ. CDR3 nucleotide sequence: TGCGCCAGCAGCTCGGGACTAGCGGGGGTTATCGGGGAGCTGTTTTTT. The encoded protein is CASSSGLAGVIGELFF.

The chain has TRBV7-2 and TRBJ1-1; D is ambiguous. V was trimmed by 1 base and J by 3 bases, leaving 6 bases between them. This CDR3 has 13 residues. The germline V gene has CDR1 SGHTA and CDR2 FQGNSA. Here the CDR3 DNA reads TGTGCCAGCAGCTTAGGAGTTCACACTGAAGCTTTCTTT. Translated, it gives CASSLGVHTEAFF.

The gene calls are TRBV7-2 and TRBJ2-3, with 12 bases lining up with TRBD2. Germline assignment: CDR1 SGHTA and CDR2 FQGNSA. The CDR3 loop spans 17 amino acids. Trimming at V came to 1 base and at J to 4 bases, leaving 6 bases not matched to a gene. Here the CDR3 DNA reads TGTGCCAGCAGCTTAGTGTCTAGCGGGGGGGGTCCAGATACGCAGTATTTT. It yields the protein CASSLVSSGGGPDTQYF. Supplemented by reference TRBV7-2 and TRBJ2-3, the full variable domain reads GAGVSQSPSNKVTEKGKDVELRCDPISGHTALYWYRQSLGQGLEFLIYFQGNSAPDKSGLPSDRFSAERTGGSVSTLTIQRTQQEDSAVYLCASSLVSSGGGPDTQYFGPGTRLTVL.

The chain employs TRBV6-5 and TRBJ1-4; no definite D call. Germline V gives CDR1 MNHEY, CDR2 SVGAGI. V shed 8 bases and J shed 8 bases, with 12 bases lying between them. This CDR3 is built from 12 residues. For the CDR3, the DNA is TGTGCCAGCTGGCGAGGAGTGGAAAAACTGTTTTTT. This sequence encodes CASWRGVEKLFF.

The chain recombines TRBV19 with TRBJ1-5, with D perhaps TRBD1 (5 bases). Germline CDR1 and CDR2: LNHDA and SQIVND (reference sequence). The V end lost 6 bases, the J end lost 4 bases, and 10 bases lay between the germline ends. CDR3 length: 13 residues. Here the CDR3 reads CASRRGPNQPQHF. DNA of the CDR3: TGTGCCAGTAGGCGGGGCCCAAATCAGCCCCAGCATTTT.

The genes are TRBV2 and TRBJ1-2, with TRBD1 matching over 9 bases. The CDR3 consists of 15 residues. CDR1 and CDR2 (germline): SNHLY, FYNNEI. Germline trimming cut 1 base from V and 4 bases from J; bases unmatched to any gene: 4. CDR3 region: CASSEGQGDSYGYTF. The CDR3 DNA follows: TGTGCCAGCAGTGAAGGACAGGGGGACTCCTATGGCTACACCTTC.

The V call is TRBV6-6, the J call TRBJ1-2, with 7 bases lining up with TRBD1. Germline loops: CDR1 MNHNY, CDR2 SVGAGI (reference sequence). Unmatched junction bases numbered 3, after V lost 1 base and J lost 4 bases. The CDR3 runs to 14 residues. The CDR3 spells CASSYLQGSYGYTF. The CDR3, as DNA: TGTGCCAGCAGTTACTTACAGGGGAGCTATGGCTACACCTTC.

The chain combines TRBV5-1 with TRBJ2-3; TRBD2 agrees at 10 bases. Germline CDR1 is SGHRS and CDR2 is YFSETQ. The CDR3 totals 14 residues. V shed 3 bases, J shed 4 bases, and the junction held 2 bases outside the gene matches. The CDR3 coding sequence is TGCGCCAGCAGCTCCGGACTAGCGGCAGATACGCAGTATTTT. Translating it yields CASSSGLAADTQYF.

V gene TRBV10-3 combines with J gene TRBJ2-4, with 11 bases identical to TRBD2. Germline-derived CDR1 and CDR2 are ENHRY and SYGVKD. This CDR3 is 14 amino acids long. Losses at the gene ends were 11 bases for V and 2 bases for J; bases not matched to a gene: 5. The CDR3 coding sequence is TGTGCCTCTGGGACTAGCGGACCCAAAAACATTCAGTACTTC. Translating gives CASGTSGPKNIQYF.

This clone was seen more than once but under ten times. This chain joins TRBV19 and TRBJ1-5, with D possibly TRBD1 on 5 matching bases. CDR1 is LNHDA and CDR2 is SQIVND in the germline V gene (reference sequence). Trimming cost V 6 bases and J 0 bases, with 12 bases left between them. The length of the CDR3 is 15 residues. The DNA of the CDR3 is TGTGCCAGTAGGGAGAGGGGACTTAGCAATCAGCCCCAGCATTTT. Translation gives CASRERGLSNQPQHF. Combining the CDR3 with reference TRBV19 and TRBJ1-5 gives the whole variable domain DGGITQSPKYLFRKEGQNVTLSCEQNLNHDAMYWYRQDPGQGLRLIYYSQIVNDFQKGDIAEGYSVSREKKESFPLTVTSAQKNPTAFYLCASRERGLSNQPQHFGDGTRLSIL.

In its sample, this clone was seen once. The sample carries other DNA sequences with the same CDR3. The chain combines TRBV29-1 with TRBJ1-1, with 9 bases identical to TRBD1. The germline gives CDR1 SQVTM, CDR2 ANQGSEA. This CDR3 region has 11 residues. Trimming at V came to 6 bases and at J to 6 bases, leaving 2 bases not matched to a gene. The CDR3 nucleotides read TGCAGCGTCGACAGGGGGGCTGAAGCTTTCTTT. Its translation: CSVDRGAEAFF.

J is TRBJ1-1 and V is TRBV20-1, with D possibly TRBD1 on 5 matching bases. Germline V lookup: CDR1 DFQATT, CDR2 SNEGSKA (reference sequence). The CDR3 length is 15 residues. The ends were cut back, 5 bases at V and 4 bases at J, with 20 bases in the middle. CDR3 sequence reads: CSAGGTSAGTTEAFF. The DNA for the CDR3 is TGCAGTGCTGGTGGGACGTCCGCGGGGACCACTGAAGCTTTCTTT.

In this sample, this clone turned up a few times. The chain combines TRBV15 with TRBJ2-2; 7 nucleotides line up with TRBD1. CDR3 size: 14 residues. Germline trimming cut 3 bases from V and 4 bases from J; bases unmatched to any gene: 2. Germline values: CDR1 LNHNV, CDR2 YYDKDF (reference sequence). CDR3 sequence: CATSSTGVTGELFF. The CDR3, as DNA: TGTGCCACCAGCAGTACAGGGGTCACCGGGGAGCTGTTTTTT.

The chain uses TRBV19 and TRBJ1-5; 9 bases align to TRBD1. The CDR3 is 15 amino acids. J lost 4 bases, V lost 6 bases, and 7 bases had no gene match. Germline loops: CDR1 LNHDA, CDR2 SQIVND (reference sequence). The DNA of the CDR3 is TGTGCCAGTAGGAACTCACAGGGGGCGAATCAGCCCCAGCATTTT. It codes for CASRNSQGANQPQHF.

The V and J genes are TRBV5-1 and TRBJ2-6, with TRBD1 matching 8 bases. Trimming at V came to 5 bases and at J to 2 bases, leaving 6 bases not matched to a gene. The CDR3 covers 16 residues. Germline-derived CDR1 and CDR2 are SGHRS and YFSETQ. For the CDR3, the DNA is TGCGCCAGCAGTGTGGCAGGGGGCGCTGGGGCCAACGTCCTGACTTTC. This gives the protein CASSVAGGAGANVLTF.

The chain carries TRBV9 and TRBJ1-4; D might be TRBD1 (6 bases). The germline V gene has CDR1 SGDLS and CDR2 YYNGEE. The CDR3 runs 16 residues. The ends were cut back, 3 bases at V and 4 bases at J, with 16 bases in the middle. In DNA form, the CDR3 reads TGTGCCAGCAGCGCCACGATCGGACAGAGTAATGAAAAACTGTTTTTT. Amino acid sequence: CASSATIGQSNEKLFF.

This clone came up a few times. This chain connects TRBV4-1 to TRBJ1-2, with D tentatively TRBD1 (6 bases). This CDR3 comprises 13 residues. Germline V CDR1 and CDR2: MGHRA, YSYEKL. V was clipped by 4 bases and J by 4 bases, with 10 bases between them. The CDR3 nucleotides read TGCGCCAGCAGCCCAACAGGGAGCTATGGCTACACCTTC. It is translated as CASSPTGSYGYTF.

Only a few counts were recorded for this clone. V gene TRBV7-3 combines with J gene TRBJ1-1; 8 bases match TRBD1. The germline V gene encodes CDR1 SGHTA and CDR2 FQGTGA. V shed 6 bases, J shed 4 bases, and the junction held 7 bases outside the gene matches. The length of the CDR3 is 14 residues. This chain's CDR3 is CASREHRGSTEAFF. In nucleotides, the CDR3 is TGTGCCAGCAGGGAACACAGGGGGAGCACTGAAGCTTTCTTT. The full variable domain, completed using reference TRBV7-3 and TRBJ1-1, is GAGVSQTPSNKVTEKGKYVELRCDPISGHTALYWYRQSLGQGPEFLIYFQGTGAADDSGLPNDRFFAVRPEGSVSTLKIQRTERGDSAVYLCASREHRGSTEAFFGQGTRLTVV.

CDR3 in DNA: TGTGCCAGCAGTTTAGTAGGGGTGGTTGGGAATTCACCCCTCCACTTT. As protein: CASSLVGVVGNSPLHF. The chain combines TRBV27 with TRBJ1-6; a weak D match, TRBD1 (5 bases). Germline values: CDR1 MNHEY, CDR2 SMNVEV (reference sequence). With 2 bases removed from V and 7 bases from J, the gap between germline ends came to 15 bases. This CDR3 region has 16 residues.

This chain joins TRBV6-5 and TRBJ2-7; maybe TRBD1 (5 bases). CDR1 and CDR2 (germline): MNHEY, SVGAGI. The CDR3 has 14 residues. V was cut by 7 bases and J by 1 base, with 14 bases left in between. The CDR3 spells CASTSRAGSYEQYF. CDR3 sequence (DNA): TGTGCCAGCACCTCCCGAGCAGGGTCCTACGAGCAGTACTTC.

This chain links TRBV5-4 with TRBJ2-5, with a possible D match to TRBD1 (5 bases). The germline V gene encodes CDR1 SGHNT and CDR2 YYREEE (reference sequence). V was clipped by 4 bases and J by 0 bases, with 10 bases between them. The CDR3 sequence is 14 residues long. This chain's CDR3 is CASSPGQDQETQYF. CDR3 DNA sequence: TGTGCCAGCAGCCCCGGACAAGACCAAGAGACCCAGTACTTC.

This clone turned up a few times. The chain recombines TRBV20-1 with TRBJ2-7; 7 bases map to TRBD1. Per germline, CDR1 DFQATT and CDR2 SNEGSKA (reference sequence). This CDR3 contains 11 residues. V lost 6 bases to trimming and J lost 5 bases; unmatched junction nucleotides: 4. In DNA, the CDR3 is TGCAGTGCACAGACAGGGAACGAGCAGTACGTC. Protein sequence: CSAQTGNEQYV.

The gene calls are TRBV6-5 and TRBJ2-1; D ambiguous. V lost 6 bases and J 6 bases, leaving 12 bases between the germline ends. The germline CDR1 and CDR2 sequences are MNHEY and SVGAGI. The CDR3 sequence is 13 residues long. The CDR3 reads CASSWQVTNEQFF. For the CDR3, the DNA is TGTGCCAGCAGCTGGCAGGTAACCAATGAGCAGTTCTTC.

This clone has a single count. The chain uses TRBV18 and TRBJ2-3; possibly TRBD1 for D (5 bases). This CDR3 is 14 amino acids long. Trimming left V 5 bases short and J 1 base short, with 10 bases between. Germline CDR1 KGHSH, CDR2 LQKENI. This CDR3 reads CASSSRDGTDTQYF. CDR3 sequence (DNA): TGTGCCAGCTCATCCAGGGATGGCACAGATACGCAGTATTTT.

This clone is a singleton in its sample. The chain recombines TRBV5-1 with TRBJ2-5; possible D gene TRBD2, 6 bases. V was shortened by 5 bases and J by 1 base, with 9 bases between the two germline ends. This CDR3 spans 13 amino acids. The germline V gene encodes CDR1 SGHRS and CDR2 YFSETQ. CDR3 loop: CASRPGSQETQYF. DNA of the CDR3: TGCGCCAGCAGACCCGGGAGCCAAGAGACCCAGTACTTC.